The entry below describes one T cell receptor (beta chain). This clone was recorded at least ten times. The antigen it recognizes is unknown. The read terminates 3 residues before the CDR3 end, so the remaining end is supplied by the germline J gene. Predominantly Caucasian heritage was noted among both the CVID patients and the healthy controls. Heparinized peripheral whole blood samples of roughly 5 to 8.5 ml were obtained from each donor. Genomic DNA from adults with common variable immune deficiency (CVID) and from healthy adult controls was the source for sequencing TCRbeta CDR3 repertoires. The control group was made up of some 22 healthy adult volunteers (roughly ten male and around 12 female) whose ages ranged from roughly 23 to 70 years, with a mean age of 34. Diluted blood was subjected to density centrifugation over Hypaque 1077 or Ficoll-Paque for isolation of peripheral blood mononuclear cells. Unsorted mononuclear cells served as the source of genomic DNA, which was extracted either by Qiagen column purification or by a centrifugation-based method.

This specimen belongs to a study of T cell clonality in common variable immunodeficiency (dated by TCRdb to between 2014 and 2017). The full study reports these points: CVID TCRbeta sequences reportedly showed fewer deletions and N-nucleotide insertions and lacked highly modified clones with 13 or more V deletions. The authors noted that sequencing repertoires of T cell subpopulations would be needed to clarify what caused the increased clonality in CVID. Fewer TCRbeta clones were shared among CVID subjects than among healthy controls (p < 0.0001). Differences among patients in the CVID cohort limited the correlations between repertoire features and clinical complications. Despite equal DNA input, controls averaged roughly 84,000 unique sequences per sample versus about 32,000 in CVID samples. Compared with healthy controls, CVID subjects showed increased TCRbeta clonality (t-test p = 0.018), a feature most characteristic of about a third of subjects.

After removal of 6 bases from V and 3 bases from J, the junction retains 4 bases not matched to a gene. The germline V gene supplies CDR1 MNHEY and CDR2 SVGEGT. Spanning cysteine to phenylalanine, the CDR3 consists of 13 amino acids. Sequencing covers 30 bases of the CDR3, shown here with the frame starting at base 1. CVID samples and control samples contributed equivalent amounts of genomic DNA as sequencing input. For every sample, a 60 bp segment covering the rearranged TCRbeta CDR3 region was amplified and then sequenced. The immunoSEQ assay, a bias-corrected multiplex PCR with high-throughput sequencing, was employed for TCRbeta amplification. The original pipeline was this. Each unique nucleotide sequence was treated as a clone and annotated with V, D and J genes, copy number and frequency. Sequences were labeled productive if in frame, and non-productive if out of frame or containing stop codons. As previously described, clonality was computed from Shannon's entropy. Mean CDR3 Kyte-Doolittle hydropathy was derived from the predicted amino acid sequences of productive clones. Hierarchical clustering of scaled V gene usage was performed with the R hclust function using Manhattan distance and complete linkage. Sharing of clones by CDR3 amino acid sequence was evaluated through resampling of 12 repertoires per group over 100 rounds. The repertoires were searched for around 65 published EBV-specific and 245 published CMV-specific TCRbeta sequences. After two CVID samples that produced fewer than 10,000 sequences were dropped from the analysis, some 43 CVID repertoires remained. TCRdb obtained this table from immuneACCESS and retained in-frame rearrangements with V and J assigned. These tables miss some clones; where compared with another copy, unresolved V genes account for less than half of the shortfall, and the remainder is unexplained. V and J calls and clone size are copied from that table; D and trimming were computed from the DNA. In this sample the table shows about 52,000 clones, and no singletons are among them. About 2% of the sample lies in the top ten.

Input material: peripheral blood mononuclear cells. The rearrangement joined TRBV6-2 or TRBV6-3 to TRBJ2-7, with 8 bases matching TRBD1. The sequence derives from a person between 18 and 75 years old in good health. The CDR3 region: CASRLGQDYEQYF. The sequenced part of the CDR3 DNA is TGTGCCAGCAGGCTGGGACAGGACTACGAG.